This record concerns one T cell receptor beta chain sequence. What it recognizes is unknown. The CDR3 contains 15 residues. The germline gives CDR1 SQVTM, CDR2 ANQGSEA. V was clipped by 1 base and J by 3 bases; unmatched bases: 6. TCRdb ran MiXCR on the 5' RACE reads and lists one entry per CDR3 protein. The data contain just under 550,000 distinct CDR3 sequences, about 12% of them singletons. This entry belongs to a study of CD8 T cells in ankylosing spondylitis. Study-level findings and limits: What appeared characteristic of ankylosing spondylitis blood was a TCR beta motif of fewer than ten highly homologous variants.

This receptor was obtained from a male donor with ankylosing spondylitis. The sample taken for sequencing was blood, either unsorted or a sorted T cell fraction (not recorded which). The rearrangement joins TRBV29-1 to TRBJ2-7, with 10 bases lining up with TRBD1. The DNA of the CDR3 is TGCAGCGTTGAAGTCCCCGGACAGGGGGGCTACGAGCAGTACTTC. Its protein product is CSVEVPGQGGYEQYF.